Presented here are 19 T cell receptor beta chains from one specimen sequenced in a study of response to subunit inactivated influenza vaccine. TCRdb re-called the RT-PCR reads through MiXCR, storing one row per CDR3 protein. The table records hundreds of thousands of distinct CDR3 sequences, 12% to 15% of them present only once. This material consisted of PBMCs from blood, taken 14 days before vaccination. The receptors shown here come from a man aged 50 or older who received an inactivated influenza vaccine.

The gene calls are TRBV19 and TRBJ2-2, with D possibly matching TRBD2 (5 bases). Germline V lookup: CDR1 LNHDA, CDR2 SQIVND (reference sequence). V lost 3 bases to trimming and J lost 1 base, with 12 bases between them. This CDR3 has 16 residues. The CDR3 DNA reads as TGTGCCAGTAGTATCGGTCTAGCAGAGAACACCGGGGAGCTGTTTTTT. This sequence encodes CASSIGLAENTGELFF.

This clonotype was found a few times. The chain employs TRBV15 and TRBJ2-3; a weak D match, TRBD2 (6 bases). The V end was cut by 7 bases, the J end by 12 bases, with 20 bases between. Germline loops: CDR1 LNHNV, CDR2 YYDKDF (reference sequence). The CDR3 is 13 amino acids. The CDR3: CATTLEGGTSQYF. The CDR3 DNA follows: TGTGCCACCACCCTCGAAGGAGGGACGAGCCAGTATTTT. Drawing the rest from reference TRBV15 and TRBJ2-3, the complete variable domain is DAMVIQNPRYQVTQFGKPVTLSCSQTLNHNVMYWYQQKSSQAPKLLFHYYDKDFNNEADTPDNFQSRRPNTSFCFLDIRSPGLGDTAMYLCATTLEGGTSQYFGPGTRLTVL.

The J gene is TRBJ1-1, the V gene TRBV4-3; TRBD1 aligns across 11 bases. Germline V gene lookup returns CDR1 LGHNA and CDR2 YSLEER. Losses at the gene ends were 5 bases for V and 6 bases for J; bases not matched to a gene: 8. The CDR3 consists of 15 residues. The CDR3 spells CASSYFGQGAAEAFF. The CDR3 DNA sequence: TGCGCCAGCAGCTACTTTGGACAGGGGGCCGCTGAAGCTTTCTTT.

This clonotype was picked up a small number of times. This rearrangement joins TRBV20-1 to TRBJ1-2; D gene unclear. The CDR3 extends over 14 amino acids. CDR1 is DFQATT and CDR2 is SNEGSKA in the germline V gene (reference sequence). V lost 0 bases and J 0 bases, leaving 8 bases between the germline ends. The CDR3 reads CSARDLEANYGYTF. Here the CDR3 DNA reads TGCAGTGCTAGAGATCTGGAAGCTAACTATGGCTACACCTTC.

The chain's CDR3 is CASSLGISLSSYEQYF. In DNA form, the CDR3 reads TGTGCCAGCAGCTTAGGGATATCTTTAAGCTCCTACGAGCAGTACTTC. J is TRBJ2-7 and V is TRBV7-2; D remains unclear. The V and J ends lost 1 base and 0 bases respectively, with 13 bases between them. This CDR3 has 16 amino acids. CDR1 and CDR2 (germline): SGHTA, FQGNSA.

This clonotype has a handful of counts. This CDR3 reads CSVGGQLLPEQYF. CDR3 coding DNA: TGCAGCGTTGGCGGACAGCTCCTGCCCGAGCAGTACTTC. The gene calls are TRBV29-1 and TRBJ2-7; D might be TRBD1 (6 bases). The CDR3 totals 13 residues. The V gene lost 4 bases and the J gene lost 6 bases, with 16 bases spanning the gap. Germline V gene lookup returns CDR1 SQVTM and CDR2 ANQGSEA.

A remark on this clonotype: This could be a read error, since a much larger clone is one nucleotide away. The DNA of the CDR3 is TGTGCCAGCAGTTTGGGCAAAACCTACGAGCAGTACTTC. It yields the protein CASSLGKTYEQYF. The chain couples TRBV27 to TRBJ2-7, with D unclear. V was trimmed by 3 bases and J by 2 bases, leaving 8 bases between them. The CDR3 runs to 13 residues. Germline loops: CDR1 MNHEY, CDR2 SMNVEV (reference sequence).

The chain combines TRBV20-1 with TRBJ2-1, with D perhaps matching TRBD2 (5 bases). Trimming shortened V by 0 bases and J by 9 bases, and 12 bases separated the two germline ends. CDR3 length equals 13 residues. Looked up from germline, CDR1 is DFQATT and CDR2 is SNEGSKA (reference sequence). The CDR3 DNA sequence: TGCAGTGCTAGAGATACGGGGTTCCCTGAGCAGTTCTTC. It is translated as CSARDTGFPEQFF.

This clonotype was found once. The chain joins TRBV12-3 or TRBV12-4 to TRBJ2-7, with 7 bases aligning to TRBD1. The V and J ends lost 6 bases and 5 bases, in that order; junction bases with no gene match: 7. The length of the CDR3 is 13 residues. CDR3 sequence: CASRLGQAHEQYF. Written as DNA, the CDR3 is TGTGCCAGCAGACTAGGACAGGCCCACGAGCAGTACTTC.

Comment on this clonotype: The junction departs from the called germline gene at one end, perhaps through a read error. This rearrangement joins TRBV7-7 to TRBJ2-2; D gene ambiguous. Germline CDR1 is SSHAT and CDR2 is FNYEAQ (reference sequence). This CDR3 has 14 amino acids. The CDR3 DNA reads as TGTGCTAGCAGCTCGGCGTGGAACACCGGGGAGCTGTTTTTT. Its protein product is CASSSAWNTGELFF.

This clonotype was seen a few times. This chain uses TRBV7-9 with TRBJ1-5; D perhaps matches TRBD1 (6 bases). The germline V and J ends were trimmed by 5 bases and 5 bases, with 10 bases remaining between them. The CDR3 contains 13 residues. Germline CDR1 reads SEHNR; CDR2 reads FQNEAQ (reference sequence). In DNA, the CDR3 is TGTGCCAGCAGCGGGGGGGGGCATCAGCCCCAGCATTTT. It codes for CASSGGGHQPQHF.

There are many counts of this clonotype. The J gene is TRBJ1-2, the V gene TRBV12-3 or TRBV12-4; 11 nucleotides line up with TRBD1. CDR3 length: 16 residues. Losses at the gene ends were 5 bases for V and 0 bases for J; bases not matched to a gene: 5. In DNA, the CDR3 is TGTGCCAGCAGTCTTAGGGGACAGGGGGCTAACTATGGCTACACCTTC. This codes for CASSLRGQGANYGYTF.

The rearrangement links TRBV4-3 to TRBJ2-7, with 8 bases identical to TRBD1. The V and J ends lost 2 bases and 2 bases, in that order; junction bases with no gene match: 11. The CDR3 extends over 17 amino acids. Germline V lookup: CDR1 LGHNA, CDR2 YSLEER. CDR3: CASSQRTGTGFPYEQYF. The CDR3 nucleotides read TGCGCCAGCAGCCAAAGAACCGGGACAGGTTTCCCCTACGAGCAGTACTTC.

Note on this clonotype: A much larger clone differs by one base, so this may be a read error. The chain has TRBV6-2 or TRBV6-3 and TRBJ2-5; D is perhaps TRBD1 or TRBD2 (6 bases each). This CDR3 is 14 amino acids long. In germline, CDR1 is MNHEY, CDR2 SVGEGT. The CDR3 here is CVSSYFRGRETQYF. CDR3 DNA sequence: TGTGTCAGCAGTTACTTTCGGGGGCGAGAGACCCAGTACTTC.

This clonotype was counted a few times. V is TRBV20-1 and J is TRBJ2-1, with a weak D call TRBD2 (5 bases). The CDR3 sequence is 13 residues long. V was clipped by 2 bases and J by 9 bases, with 14 bases between them. Germline V gene lookup returns CDR1 DFQATT and CDR2 SNEGSKA (reference sequence). The CDR3 DNA reads as TGCAGTGCTAGATTAGCTGACTATATTGAGCAGTTCTTC. Translation: CSARLADYIEQFF.

This clonotype was found a few times. The rearrangement joins TRBV7-9 to TRBJ2-5; D is perhaps TRBD2 (6 bases). This CDR3 has 15 amino acids. V lost 0 bases and J lost 5, with 13 bases in between. The germline V gene has CDR1 SEHNR and CDR2 FQNEAQ (reference sequence). The CDR3 spells CASSLAAGYGETQYF. CDR3 nucleotide sequence: TGTGCCAGCAGCTTAGCGGCGGGATATGGTGAGACCCAGTACTTC.

The table lists this clonotype with a few counts. The chain is built from TRBV28 and TRBJ2-7; 7 nucleotides line up with TRBD1. The V gene end was trimmed by 5 bases and the J gene end by 7 bases; junction bases not matched to a gene: 2. The germline V gene encodes CDR1 MDHEN and CDR2 SYDVKM. The CDR3 runs to 11 residues. CDR3 DNA: TGTGCCAGCAGTCTACAGGGGGAGCAGTACTTC. Residues: CASSLQGEQYF.

In this sample, this clonotype turned up a few times. The rearrangement uses TRBV7-8 and TRBJ1-5; a weak D match, TRBD1 (5 bases). Trimming left V 5 bases short and J 3 bases short, with 14 bases between. There are 15 residues in the CDR3. Germline CDR1 and CDR2: SGHVS and FQNEAQ. CDR3 protein: CASSPGRLPNQPQHF. In DNA form, the CDR3 reads TGTGCCAGCAGCCCGGGACGCCTACCCAATCAGCCCCAGCATTTT.

The CDR3 spells CASSQDPLTPTGELFF. CDR3 nucleotide sequence: TGCGCCAGCAGCCAAGATCCTCTAACTCCAACCGGGGAGCTGTTTTTT. This chain connects TRBV4-3 to TRBJ2-2; D gene unclear. This CDR3 contains 16 residues. Trimming cost V 0 bases and J 5 bases, with 13 bases left between them. Germline lookup yields CDR1 LGHNA and CDR2 YSLEER.